This TCR beta chain was recorded in a study of cytomegalovirus exposure and HLA in healthy donors (TCRdb year 2017). Notes on the research overall: An earlier analysis of 587 of the donors reported approximately 280 Gb of sequence data and around 110 million unique TCR beta sequences obtained from around 170 million T cells. Across about 380 genotyped donors of the cohort, an average of about 200,000 unique TCR beta nucleotide sequences per donor were sequenced, and around 20% of those sequences were non-productive. Class I and class II HLA loci were covered by the typing at four-digit resolution. A later genetic analysis took genome-wide SNP genotypes for about three fifths of the roughly 670 donors and used that subset as a discovery cohort. Rather than drawing on any new phenotypic data, the later analysis identified candidate immune exposures from TCR beta sequences and the way those sequences occurred across donors. In a later analysis, previously published TCR beta repertoires from 666 donors were re-analyzed and high-resolution HLA genotyping was added so that TCR occurrence patterns could be studied. The T cell repertoires of 666 subjects were profiled by immunosequencing and related to cytomegalovirus serostatus. To predict cytomegalovirus infection status, the study combined high-throughput TCR immunosequencing, statistical association of individual TCRs with disease status, and machine learning. Besides the first cohort of some 670 subjects, a separate validation cohort made up of over 100 different subjects was used. An early release covering roughly 580 HLA-typed donors comprised 250 to 350 gigabases of sequencing data and tens of millions of unique TCR sequences. In an earlier analysis of over 550 of the donors, high-throughput TCR beta sequencing was used to judge whether each TCR beta V gene segment behaved as functional or pseudogenic. About 5 DR-DQ haplotypes were handled as single units for association and clustering, since linkage in the cohort was strong. The genetic ancestry cluster associated with self-reported Caucasian donors included about 81% of the 300 to 450 genotyped donors. Alongside the repertoire data, information on donor age, sex, ethnicity and CMV serostatus was compiled. The study aimed to test whether signatures of past pathogen exposure could be identified by cataloging public T cell receptors. All discovery cohort repertoires had been generated on a single sequencing platform. The number of typed donors differed by locus: about 620-640 for A, B, C, DRB1 and DQB1; 522 for DQA1; around 610 for DPA1; and around 490 for DPB1. Findings and caveats that apply to the study as a whole: In a later genetic analysis, fewer N-insertions in productive TCRs were reported among donors in an Asian-associated ancestry cluster than the approximately 670-donor mean. Because HLA typing was unavailable for some donors at each locus, only the typed subset was used in association tests. The authors suggested that the approach could potentially be extended to other disease states and immunological phenotypes. V-gene and J-gene trimming of TCR beta chains was associated with a missense DCLRE1C variant in a later genetic analysis, and the association was replicated in an independent cohort. This cohort had only TCR beta chains sequenced, and the lack of alpha or paired-chain data limited which features could be detected. In a later analysis, around 17,000 TCR beta sequences were associated with specific HLA alleles at a false discovery rate of 0.05. A later analysis found that HLA-associated TCR beta chains were more clonally expanded and had lower generation probabilities than equally common non-associated chains. According to a later analysis, TCR association rates differed among HLA loci, with DRB1 alleles showing the most associated TCRs and HLA-C alleles showing the fewest. Assigning TCR associations to individual alleles was difficult when HLA alleles, especially DR and DQ, strongly co-occurred. Across donors, most TCR sequences were observed very rarely, whereas some public TCRs were present in many individuals. A group of highly shared sequence variants was considered likely to be a technical artifact of the sequencing pipeline. The earlier analysis of 450 to 700 of the donors excluded roughly 17 rarely observed V segments, including chromosome 9 orphons, because counts were too low. Broadly in line with IMGT annotations, most TCR beta V segments showed up in productive rearrangements about 90% or about 30% of the time in an earlier analysis of a few hundred of the donors. Linkage disequilibrium might explain the correlated functional status among segregating V segments, but an unknown experimental factor could not be excluded. Immune exposure information for the cohort was limited to CMV serostatus. The study listed 164 TCR beta chains as associated with cytomegalovirus. A further reported finding was that TCR beta sequences accurately predicted the HLA-A and HLA-B alleles for most subjects in the first cohort. A later analysis found that most CMV-associated TCR beta chains appeared HLA-restricted, with HLA associations seemingly driven largely by CMV exposure. The presence/absence analyses assumed that sequencing depth was roughly uniform across donors, and that assumption may not be true. The classifier was reported to diagnose cytomegalovirus status with high specificity and sensitivity in both the original and validation cohorts. Several of the top co-occurrence clusters appeared to be linked to parvovirus B19, influenza, CMV and Epstein-Barr virus, according to a later analysis. Some IMGT-functional V segments, including TRBV6-2 and TRBV6-3, could not be distinguished by the 87-base-pair reads and were therefore excluded. A few of the identified cytomegalovirus-associated TCR beta chains were confirmed in vitro to be specific for cytomegalovirus antigens.

This clone was seen once. Its antigen specificity is not known. Per-nucleotide qualities are absent, and no much larger clonotype sits a single base away. The cohort comprised around 700 healthy bone marrow donors. All cohort members were sampled while nominally healthy, although unrecorded immune exposures were likely present. The donor was CMV seropositive and belonged to the group of about 290 seropositive cohort members. A peripheral blood sample was collected from each donor, and TCR beta sequencing was performed on peripheral blood mononuclear cells. Genomic DNA was extracted from the blood cell samples with the Qiagen DNeasy Blood Extraction Kit. Receptor libraries were prepared by the immunoSEQ multiplex PCR assay. For the multiplex PCR, a mixture combining 60 forward primers for TCR Vbeta segments and 13 reverse primers for TCR Jbeta segments was used. A multiplex PCR assay on genomic DNA amplified the CDR3 region of rearranged TCR beta genes. The Illumina HiSeq System was used to sequence the amplified TCR beta libraries as 87-base-pair reads. The study's processing was this. Across the 666 repertoires, a later analysis counted 60 million to 90 million unique TCR beta chains, 8.5 million to 12 million of which were shared by at least two donors. Raw reads were error-corrected and collapsed into unique sequences by a nearest-neighbor algorithm in which closely related sequences were merged to remove PCR and sequencing errors. To assign V, D and J gene segments, CDR3 sequences were aligned to IMGT reference sequences. For a sequence to be retained, a match of at least six nucleotides was required to both a V gene segment and a J gene segment. Rearrangements were called productive when the CDR3 lacked stop codons and stayed in frame with V and J; all others were non-productive. CDR3 was defined according to IMGT convention as the region running from the second conserved V-encoded cysteine to the conserved J-encoded phenylalanine. In an earlier analysis of just under 600 of the donors, sequences lacking an unambiguous match to a single V gene segment were excluded. In an earlier analysis of 587 of the donors, V segments were called functional above 56.7% productive rearrangements and were called segregating when the between-donor standard deviation exceeded 5%. A statistical classification framework was built to diagnose cytomegalovirus status from the catalog of TCR beta chain sequences. In a later analysis, TCR nucleotide sequences were compared against IMGT/GENE-DB human TR gene sequences so that V and J genes could be assigned. In a later analysis, CDR3 sequences and most-parsimonious VDJ recombination scenarios were assigned using the TCRdist pipeline. In a later analysis, each TCR beta chain was defined by its CDR3 amino acid sequence together with its V-gene family, and reads without a unique V-gene family were excluded. A later analysis removed 592 highly shared, low-generation-probability nucleotide sequences to deal with suspected cross-contamination and a sequencing artifact. For each public chain, a later analysis derived a clonal expansion index from normalized ranks of inferred template counts within each repertoire. Generation probabilities in a later analysis came from a VDJ recombination model fitted to out-of-frame rearrangements, and those results were checked against IGoR. In a later analysis, TCR-TCR, TCR-HLA and TCR-CMV co-occurrence was scored with hypergeometric tests, and a repertoire-size bias correction was applied to TCR pairs. To estimate false discovery rates, a later analysis permuted the HLA or CMV assignments 20 times. In a later analysis, co-occurring TCRs were grouped using DBSCAN, and TCRdist sequence similarity was added for clustering within HLA-allele-positive subsets. For co-occurrence clustering, repertoires with fewer than 30,000 or more than 120,000 public chains were excluded, along with about five repertoires with anomalous nucleotide sharing. TCRdb's version of the immuneACCESS table is confined to in-frame rearrangements and falls short of the full clone set. An unresolved V gene accounts for under half of the shortfall where checked; the remainder is of unknown origin. For V, J and clone size, that table is used; D and trimming come from the DNA. This sample is represented by 150,000 to 200,000 clones; 84% of them were singletons. The top ten hold 4.5% to 5.5% of the sample.

The CDR3, from cysteine to phenylalanine, totals 13 residues. The kept DNA is CDR3 alone, 39 bases in frame from the first base. Via the germline V gene, CDR1 is SGHTA and CDR2 FQGTGA. The sequencing input was PBMCs. The TCR comes from a girl aged 10 to 17 in good health and CMV-seropositive. This sequence uses TRBV7-3 and TRBJ2-5; 7 bases in the junction line up with TRBD1. TRBJ2-7 matches the DNA end more closely, so the J call is doubtful. The DNA is as follows: TGTGCCAGCAGCGCAGGGGGAACAGACGAGCAGTACTTC. The encoded protein is CASSAGGTDEQYF.